These T cell receptor beta chains were read from a single sample in a study of beta chain features in type 1 diabetes. Here immunoSEQ multiplex PCR was the method, and the copy in TCRdb shows in-frame clones only, minus some. The sample carries approximately 100,000 clones, 25% to 35% recorded once. The material sequenced was central memory CD4+ T cells from blood. These TCRs come from a woman younger than 30 with type 1 diabetes. Both conserved end residues are trimmed from each CDR3. Each record gives: V gene, CDR3 protein.

>TRBV19
ASSPSGRLFNEQF
>TRBV19
ASSGIAGVGNEQF
>TRBV7-9
ASSLLRGEAF
>TRBV5-5
ATRKEALNTEAF
>TRBV5-4
ASTPEAVSTGELF
>TRBV7-2
ASSFQGSGSGSEQY
>TRBV7-9
ASSLSEVGETQY
>TRBV19
ASSRGGVTGELF
>TRBV2
ASTGGTGMGGELF
>TRBV19
ASSARLVGGNEQF
>TRBV4-1
ASSQSGSLTYNEQF
>TRBV5-1
ASKVGEGLTDTQY
>TRBV5-1
ASSSTNTGELF
>TRBV7-9
ASSPRWANENIQY
>TRBV19
ASSTGQGGGQPQH